A single sample gave rise to the 8 T cell receptor beta chains below, sequenced in a study of post-analysis software for immune sequencing data (dated by TCRdb to between 2014 and 2016). Broad study findings and their caveats: Patients showed significantly higher frequencies than controls for five TRBV segments, among them TRBV5-6, TRBV5-1 and TRBV20-1.

No antigen is known for these receptors. Libraries came from PCR. The data were produced on an Illumina HiSeq 2500. To reduce PCR and sequencing biases, unique molecular identifiers were incorporated into the TCR beta cDNA libraries. The public reads were reprocessed in TCRdb via fastp at Q25 and MiXCR, keeping in-frame beta chains. One record per CDR3 amino acid sequence lists the most common genes and DNA. Present in this sample are more than 350,000 distinct CDR3 sequences, approximately 37% of which were seen just once. The biggest ten clones account for approximately 7.6% of the sample. The specimen was blood. Receptors originate from a girl aged 2-10 years with multiple sclerosis.

The rearrangement links TRBV6-5 to TRBJ1-5; D is ambiguous. CDR3 size: 15 residues. V was shortened by 4 bases and J by 7 bases, with 17 bases between the two germline ends. Germline CDR1 and CDR2: MNHEY and SVGAGI. The CDR3 sequence: CASSCSKTSGQPQHF. The CDR3 bases are TGTGCCAGCAGTTGCTCGAAAACGTCCGGACAGCCCCAGCATTTT.

This clonotype was found a few times. The chain has TRBV5-1 and TRBJ2-7; TRBD1 is a possible D gene (6 bases). CDR1 and CDR2 from the germline V gene are SGHRS and YFSETQ. V was pared by 4 bases and J by 3 bases, with 14 bases between. This CDR3 is built from 14 residues. CDR3 sequence: CASSRKGQNYEQYF. Written as DNA, the CDR3 is TGCGCCAGCAGCCGGAAAGGACAGAACTACGAGCAGTACTTC.

This clonotype was seen a handful of times. The chain joins TRBV6-2 or TRBV6-3 to TRBJ2-4; maybe TRBD2 (5 bases). Per germline, CDR1 MNHEY and CDR2 SVGEGT. V shed 7 bases and J shed 13 bases, with 20 bases lying between them. The CDR3 totals 13 residues. This CDR3 reads CASIEGAEWEQYF. For the CDR3, the DNA is TGTGCCAGCATCGAGGGTGCGGAATGGGAGCAGTACTTC.

The chain recombines TRBV28 with TRBJ1-5; D is ambiguous. The V gene lost 3 bases and the J gene lost 3 bases, with 12 bases spanning the gap. There are 15 residues in the CDR3. The germline V gene encodes CDR1 MDHEN and CDR2 SYDVKM. The CDR3 bases are TGTGCCAGCAGTTTGGCGGGAGGAATCAATCAGCCCCAGCATTTT. Encoded protein: CASSLAGGINQPQHF.

The chain recombines TRBV27 with TRBJ1-5; TRBD1 matches 8 bases. The CDR3 covers 16 residues. With 5 bases clipped from V and 2 bases from J, the junction kept 8 bases outside the gene matches. From germline, CDR1 is MNHEY and CDR2 SMNVEV (reference sequence). This CDR3 reads CASSKMTGEGNQPQHF. The CDR3 bases are TGTGCCAGCAGTAAAATGACAGGGGAGGGCAATCAGCCCCAGCATTTT.

The chain joins TRBV10-3 to TRBJ2-1, with 14 bases identical to TRBD2. CDR1 is ENHRY and CDR2 is SYGVKD in the germline V gene. There are 15 residues in the CDR3. V was pared by 3 bases and J by 12 bases, with 7 bases of the junction left unmatched. The CDR3 DNA is TGTGCCATCAGTGAAATTGGGACTAGCGGGGGACGGCAGTTCTTC. Translating gives CAISEIGTSGGRQFF.

The V call is TRBV12-3 or TRBV12-4, the J call TRBJ2-4; 8 bases agree with TRBD2. The J call may be incorrect, as the DNA end agrees better with TRBJ2-7. The CDR3 is 15 residues long. The CDR3: CASSLPLSGTYEQYF. The CDR3 DNA follows: TGTGCCAGCAGCCTCCCCCTTAGCGGGACCTACGAGCAGTACTTC.

This chain uses TRBV5-1 with TRBJ1-2; D might be TRBD1 (5 bases). The V and J ends lost 5 bases and 3 bases respectively, with 17 bases between them. Germline CDR1 reads SGHRS; CDR2 reads YFSETQ. The CDR3 totals 15 residues. The CDR3 bases are TGCGCCAGCAGTTTTTTGGGACGGAAGTACTATGGCTACACCTTC. Its translation is CASSFLGRKYYGYTF.